What follows are 7 T cell receptor beta chains derived from one specimen sequenced in a study of T cells in Graves' hyperthyroidism and ophthalmopathy. Amplified regions were TCR beta CDR3 sequences from RNA transcripts. TCR CDR3 regions were first amplified by RT-PCR with HTBI primers. MiXCR was run by TCRdb on the multiplex PCR reads, yielding one entry per CDR3 protein. The data contain around 300,000 distinct CDR3 sequences, about 15% of them seen just once; the ten biggest clones take up approximately 23%. Sequencing used blood. Receptors were obtained from a woman aged 30 to 39 with Graves' hyperthyroidism.

This clonotype was found many times. V and J are TRBV7-2 and TRBJ2-2; 13 nucleotides match TRBD2. Germline loops: CDR1 SGHTA, CDR2 FQGNSA. Losses at the gene ends were 3 bases for V and 6 bases for J; bases not matched to a gene: 4. This CDR3 comprises 16 residues. The CDR3 spells CASSFGLAGEAGELFF. CDR3 in DNA: TGTGCCAGCAGCTTCGGACTAGCGGGAGAGGCCGGGGAGCTGTTTTTT.

This clonotype was counted at least ten times. The gene calls are TRBV2 and TRBJ1-6; unclear D gene. Germline loops: CDR1 SNHLY, CDR2 FYNNEI. Trimming left V 8 bases short and J 8 bases short, with 13 bases between. The CDR3 extends over 13 amino acids. CDR3 region: CASSGVLDSPLHF. CDR3 coding DNA: TGTGCCAGCTCAGGCGTGTTGGATTCACCCCTCCACTTT. Based on the CDR3 plus reference TRBV2 and TRBJ1-6, the full variable domain is EPEVTQTPSHQVTQMGQEVILRCVPISNHLYFYWYRQILGQKVEFLVSFYNNEISEKSEIFDDQFSVERPDGSNFTLKIRSTKLEDSAMYFCASSGVLDSPLHFGNGTRLTVT.

This clonotype was recorded many times. The chain joins TRBV30 to TRBJ2-7; D possibly corresponds to TRBD1 (5 bases). This CDR3 region has 14 residues. With 2 bases removed from V and 5 bases from J, the gap between germline ends came to 16 bases. Per germline, CDR1 GTSNPN and CDR2 SVGIG (reference sequence). Written as DNA, the CDR3 is TGTGCCTGGAGTTTGGGGCAGGGAAACGACGAGCAGTACTTC. Translation: CAWSLGQGNDEQYF. Full variable domain (missing parts from reference TRBV30 and TRBJ2-7): SQTIHQWPATLVQPVGSPLSLECTVEGTSNPNLYWYRQAAGRGLQLLFYSVGIGQISSEVPQNLSASRPQDRQFILSSKKLLLSDSGFYLCAWSLGQGNDEQYFGPGTRLTVT.

This clonotype was seen many times. The chain carries TRBV6-1 and TRBJ2-1; D perhaps matches TRBD2 (6 bases). Germline CDR1 is MNHNS and CDR2 is SASEGT. V was shortened by 5 bases and J by 3 bases, with 14 bases between the two germline ends. The CDR3 length is 15 residues. DNA for the CDR3: TGTGCCAGCAGTTACCCCGGGGGAGGCTACAATGAGCAGTTCTTC. Translated: CASSYPGGGYNEQFF.

The chain links TRBV19 to TRBJ2-2; TRBD1 is a possible D gene (6 bases). Trimming removed 4 bases from V and 2 bases from J, with 11 bases in between. CDR1 is LNHDA and CDR2 is SQIVND in the germline V gene (reference sequence). This CDR3 is built from 15 residues. DNA of the CDR3: TGTGCCAGTAGTAACCAGGGGATTAACACCGGGGAGCTGTTTTTT. As protein: CASSNQGINTGELFF.

This clonotype was recorded a few times. This chain connects TRBV6-1 to TRBJ2-3; 8 nucleotides match TRBD2. The CDR3 runs to 12 residues. The V gene end was trimmed by 9 bases and the J gene end by 6 bases; junction bases not matched to a gene: 5. Germline V gives CDR1 MNHNS, CDR2 SASEGT. The CDR3 coding sequence is TGTGCCAGTCAGGGCGGGAGGGATACGCAGTATTTT. Translation gives CASQGGRDTQYF.

This chain's CDR3 is CASSINPSAGALYEQFF. The CDR3 nucleotides are TGTGCCAGCAGCATAAACCCCTCCGCAGGGGCGCTTTATGAGCAGTTCTTC. This chain connects TRBV5-5 to TRBJ2-1, with TRBD1 as a possible D gene (6 bases). This CDR3 has 17 residues. The germline V and J ends were trimmed by 4 bases and 8 bases, with 25 bases remaining between them. The germline CDR1 and CDR2 sequences are SGHKS and YYEKEE (reference sequence).